The present TCR beta chain was sequenced within a study of blood T cell repertoires in COVID-19. At the level of the study: From the United States, Italy and Spain came samples of acute and convalescent COVID-19. Sources were T cells, B-cell-depleted T cells, or PBMCs; the material itself was cDNA or gDNA.

As processed by the authors: Estimation of nucleated cell counts relied on the amplification of reference gene primers. The table came from immunoSEQ multiplex PCR; TCRdb's copy has only in-frame clones and leaves some out. That table is the source of V, J and clone size, and D and trimming were worked out from the DNA. The sample lists more than 85,000 clones, about 80% occurring once. Trimming stripped 5 bases from V and 1 base from J, with 10 bases between. The CDR3 is 14 amino acids. CDR1 is MNHEY and CDR2 is SVGEGT in the germline V gene. The clonotype comes from a man between 65 and 80 years old with acute or convalescent COVID-19. The chain recombines TRBV6-2 or TRBV6-3 with TRBJ2-3; possibly TRBD2 for D (5 bases). The sequenced material came from peripheral blood. CDR3 residues: CASSLASRTDTQYF. The CDR3 DNA reads as TGTGCCAGCAGTCTAGCTTCACGCACAGATACGCAGTATTTT.